The source of this TCR beta chain is a study of shared clonotypes between healthy human individuals (dated by TCRdb to between 2020 and 2021). As for the study more broadly: A couple of women and a few men aged 18 to 49 years were included in the cohort. The study deeply sequenced blood TCR repertoires of five healthy adults to estimate repertoire size and the extent of clonotype sharing between individuals. Different laboratories and diverse techniques were used to prepare libraries and sequence TCR repertoires, to increase sequencing depth and limit assay-specific biases. Per donor, leukapheresis produced somewhere between about 0.8 and 9.5 billion PBMCs. The paper as a whole reports these results and caveats: The small number of donors limited the genetic and exposure-history diversity represented. Sampling was limited to blood, and TCR repertoires in tissue likely differ from TCR repertoires in blood. Based on pairwise subsampling, the degree of clonotype sharing among donors was expected to be affected by sequencing depth.

Comments on this clone: Which antigen it targets is not known. Per-base qualities were not stored, and no clone one base away is much larger.

Using the deep immunoSEQ assay, multiplex PCR amplified TCR CDR3 regions from genomic DNA. Genomic DNA extracted from each cell subset was distributed evenly over all wells of several immunoSEQ 96-well plates, and each plate served as one replicate. Each replicate PCR for unsorted PBMC received about 0.3 ug genomic DNA, equal to tens of thousands of T cell genomes. Ten immunoSEQ deep assay plates were used to sequence unsorted PBMC genomic DNA. Purified libraries were quantified with a Qubit 3.0 fluorometer, sized on a Bioanalyzer 2100, and re-quantified with the KAPA Library Quantification kit. Each immunoSEQ 96-well plate was sequenced on its own single-read 150-cycle Illumina NextSeq 550 flow cell. As for how the authors treated the data: Because the immunoSEQ output included only junctional sequences and no quality scores, the filtering could not be the same as the filtering used for full-length reads. To assign V/J genes and CDR3, sequences were annotated against IMGT germline references using PyIR, a Python wrapper for IgBLAST v1.9. Any read was removed if the V/J assignment was weak (E-value above 1e-6), the CDR3 was missing, or the read contained stop codons, out-of-frame junctions, or ambiguous translated residues. V3J clonotypes were defined as sequences sharing an identical inferred V gene, J gene, and CDR3 amino acid sequence. Percentage overlap between repertoires was computed as shared unique clonotypes divided by the size of the smaller repertoire. Repertoire richness was assessed with RTK rarefaction, the Chao1 estimator, and Recon v2.1 estimates of unobserved clonotypes. The clones in this table, taken by TCRdb from immuneACCESS, are in-frame only. Not every clone is retained; where verified, under half of the shortfall comes from an unresolved V gene, and the cause of the rest is unknown. The V and J calls and clone size were taken over from that table, and D and trimming were inferred from the DNA. The sample table shows some 500,000 clones, and roughly 85% are seen once. The top ten constitute 10% to 15% of the sample.

Donors were healthy HIV-negative adults with no recently reported acute infections or vaccinations. Every donor was a Caucasian adult living in Nashville, Tennessee, USA. For unsorted samples, tens of millions of PBMCs were counted, and genomic DNA was extracted using the QIAamp DNA Blood Mini kit. After blood collection by leukapheresis, PBMCs were isolated using Ficoll-Histopaque density gradient centrifugation and then cryopreserved in the vapor phase of liquid nitrogen. The sample taken for sequencing was PBMCs. The TCR sequence derives from a middle-aged woman in good health. Some clones in this sample may be carry-over from other donors' samples.

The nucleotide sequence reads as follows: TGTGCCAGTCAGGGAAACCAAGAGACCCAGTACTTC. Its translation is CASQGNQETQYF. The rearranged segments are TRBV6-1 and TRBJ2-5; the D gene is possibly TRBD1, with 5 bases matching. Spanning cysteine to phenylalanine, the CDR3 consists of 12 amino acids. Just CDR3 DNA is preserved here, 36 bases in frame from base 1. According to the germline V gene, CDR1 reads MNHNS and CDR2 reads SASEGT. V is pared back by 9 bases and J by 0 bases, with 8 bases lying between the germline termini.